This TCR beta chain was found in a study of shared clonotypes between healthy human individuals. The data were produced by immunoSEQ multiplex PCR, yet TCRdb's version contains in-frame clones alone and is incomplete. The sample yields a few million clones, approximately 96% seen once. This clone came up once. The antigen remains unidentified. This CDR3 region has 15 residues. Trimming removed 2 bases from V and 11 bases from J; junction bases left unmatched: 9. Germline CDR1 is MNHEY and CDR2 is SMNVEV (reference sequence). Findings and caveats of the study: Researchers found naive subsets generally carried larger estimated richness than memory subsets.

Sequencing was carried out using naive CD4+ T cells sorted from blood. Sample subset: CD45RA+ positively selected. The chain carries TRBV27 and TRBJ2-7; 13 positions agree with TRBD2. The TCR comes from a man aged 18-30 years in good health. The CDR3 DNA reads TGTGCCAGCAGTTTACGACTAGCGGGGGGCCAGCGGGAGTACTTC. This encodes CASSLRLAGGQREYF.